Below are 31 T cell receptor beta chains sequenced from a single sample in a study of blood T cell repertoires in COVID-19. Data came from immunoSEQ multiplex PCR; TCRdb stores just in-frame clones and leaves some out. This table holds under 300,000 clones, approximately 85% found once. The sample comprised peripheral blood. The source of these receptors is an elderly man with acute or convalescent COVID-19.

The chain joins TRBV28 to TRBJ1-2, with TRBD1 as a possible D gene (5 bases). This CDR3 comprises 14 residues. Deletions cut 4 bases from V and 8 bases from J, with 17 bases between. Germline V lookup: CDR1 MDHEN, CDR2 SYDVKM. The CDR3 sequence: CASSSQGTAGGYTF. In DNA, the CDR3 is TGTGCCAGCAGTTCCCAAGGGACTGCAGGCGGCTACACCTTC.

V is TRBV3-1 (or the pseudogene TRBV3-2) and J is TRBJ2-5, with 9 positions matching TRBD1. Germline CDR1 and CDR2: LGHDT and YNNKEL (reference sequence). V gave up 4 bases and J gave up 4 bases; unmatched junction bases: 10. The length of the CDR3 is 16 residues. The CDR3 sequence: CASSRFLQGAGETQYF. DNA of the CDR3: TGTGCCAGCAGCCGTTTTCTACAGGGGGCAGGAGAGACCCAGTACTTC.

The chain couples TRBV27 to TRBJ2-3; D might be TRBD2 (7 bases). Germline V gives CDR1 MNHEY, CDR2 SMNVEV (reference sequence). The CDR3 covers 16 residues. Trimming removed 6 bases from V and 5 bases from J, with 21 bases in between. As DNA, the CDR3 is TGTGCCAGCAGCCGTTTAAAAGGGGGGGGGAAAGATACGCAGTATTTT. It translates to CASSRLKGGGKDTQYF.

The genes are TRBV4-1 and TRBJ2-4; D is unresolved. CDR1 and CDR2 from the germline V gene are MGHRA and YSYEKL. This CDR3 is 12 amino acids long. The V gene lost 3 bases and the J gene lost 5 bases, with 5 bases spanning the gap. CDR3 protein: CASSQAENIQYF. CDR3 DNA: TGCGCCAGCAGCCAGGCCGAAAACATTCAGTACTTC.

This chain links TRBV28 with TRBJ1-6; D possibly corresponds to TRBD1 (5 bases). Per the germline V gene, CDR1 is MDHEN and CDR2 is SYDVKM. V was shortened by 7 bases and J by 3 bases, with 13 bases between the two germline ends. CDR3 length: 15 residues. The CDR3 reads CASNYQGFYNSPLHF. In DNA form, the CDR3 reads TGTGCCAGCAATTACCAGGGTTTCTATAATTCACCCCTCCACTTT.

The chain couples TRBV20-1 to TRBJ1-2, with 10 bases fitting TRBD1. With 3 bases clipped from V and 6 bases from J, the junction kept 4 bases outside the gene matches. The CDR3 loop spans 13 amino acids. In germline, CDR1 is DFQATT, CDR2 SNEGSKA (reference sequence). The CDR3 DNA reads TGCAGTGCTAGTAGCGGACAGGGGGATGGCTACACCTTC. This encodes CSASSGQGDGYTF.

The chain links TRBV5-1 to TRBJ1-2, with 7 bases lining up with TRBD1. The trim removed 7 bases at V and 4 bases at J, leaving 10 bases unmatched. This CDR3 region has 14 residues. Germline CDR1 is SGHRS and CDR2 is YFSETQ. Here the CDR3 reads CASAPGGPVYGYTF. CDR3 nucleotides: TGCGCCAGCGCACCAGGGGGGCCTGTCTATGGCTACACCTTC.

This clone came up a few times. The genes are TRBV24-1 and TRBJ1-2; 8 nucleotides align to TRBD1. The ends lost 4 bases at V and 9 bases at J; junction bases unmatched: 15. CDR3 length: 16 residues. Germline values: CDR1 KGHDR, CDR2 SFDVKD. CDR3 coding DNA: TGTGCCACCAGTGAACCTGGGACAGGAGCTTTAGGAAGCTACACCTTC. Amino acids: CATSEPGTGALGSYTF.

The chain recombines TRBV1 with TRBJ2-1; TRBD2, the table's D call, lacks a check against the DNA. TRBV1 is tagged as a pseudogene. The CDR3 is 15 residues long. The CDR3 here is CTSSAPGLASNEQFF. CDR3 DNA: TGCACCAGCAGCGCACCGGGACTAGCCTCTAATGAGCAGTTCTTC.

In regard to this clone: One end of the junction fails to match germline, which may point to a read error. The J gene is TRBJ2-3, the V gene TRBV5-1; 7 nucleotides match TRBD2. Germline V gives CDR1 SGHRS, CDR2 YFSETQ. This CDR3 is 14 amino acids long. The CDR3 spells CASGFSGSTDTQYF. CDR3 coding DNA: TGCGCCAGCGGCTTTAGCGGGAGCACAGATACGCAGTATTTT.

This clone came up a few times. The chain employs TRBV4-1 and TRBJ2-3; TRBD1 aligns across 11 bases. CDR1 is MGHRA, CDR2 YSYEKL, per germline. The CDR3 is 18 amino acids. The V segment lost 0 bases and the J segment 4 bases; nucleotides outside the gene matches: 9. The CDR3 reads CASSQDRWTGGMSDTQYF. The CDR3 DNA reads TGCGCCAGCAGCCAAGATCGGTGGACAGGGGGCATGTCAGATACGCAGTATTTT.

This chain joins TRBV6-5 and TRBJ1-2; D might be TRBD1 (5 bases). This CDR3 has 15 residues. With 6 bases removed from V and 6 bases from J, the gap between germline ends came to 20 bases. Germline CDR1 and CDR2: MNHEY and SVGAGI. The DNA of the CDR3 is TGTGCCAGCAGATCCCTAATCCCTGACAGCAATGGCTACACCTTC. As protein: CASRSLIPDSNGYTF.

The J gene is TRBJ1-4, the V gene TRBV28; 8 nucleotides align to TRBD1. The CDR3 spans 15 residues. Germline V gene sequence: CDR1 MDHEN, CDR2 SYDVKM. Trimming cost V 8 bases and J 0 bases; bases outside gene matches: 5. CDR3 DNA: TGTGCCAGCTTAGACAGGGGCCCAACTAATGAAAAACTGTTTTTT. Its protein product is CASLDRGPTNEKLFF.

A single count supports this clone. The rearrangement joins TRBV29-1 to TRBJ2-7; D remains ambiguous. V was shortened by 4 bases and J by 0 bases, with 10 bases between the two germline ends. The CDR3 has 13 amino acids. The V gene's germline CDR1 is SQVTM and CDR2 ANQGSEA. The CDR3: CSVGDTSSYEQYF. In DNA form, the CDR3 reads TGCAGCGTTGGTGACACCAGCTCCTACGAGCAGTACTTC.

The table lists this clone with a count of one. The chain links TRBV4-1 to TRBJ1-5; no clear D. This CDR3 has 13 residues. V gave up 1 base and J gave up 3 bases, with 4 bases separating them. From germline, CDR1 is MGHRA and CDR2 YSYEKL. This CDR3 reads CASSQGANQPQHF. CDR3 nucleotides: TGCGCCAGCAGCCAAGGCGCCAATCAGCCCCAGCATTTT.

The rearrangement links TRBV7-9 to TRBJ2-2; 9 bases align to TRBD2. The CDR3 loop spans 17 amino acids. Germline CDR1 is SEHNR and CDR2 is FQNEAQ (reference sequence). V shed 2 bases and J 5 bases; nucleotides not matched to a gene: 9. The CDR3 region is CASSLRSAGGITGELFF. CDR3 nucleotide sequence: TGTGCCAGCAGCTTAAGGTCAGCGGGAGGTATTACCGGGGAGCTGTTTTTT.

The gene calls are TRBV7-9 and TRBJ1-1; 7 bases fit TRBD1. V lost 5 bases, J lost 3 bases, and 15 bases stayed unmatched. CDR1 SEHNR and CDR2 FQNEAQ come from the germline V gene (reference sequence). The CDR3 sequence is 17 residues long. The CDR3 reads CASSPSLTVQGDTEAFF. In DNA, the CDR3 is TGTGCCAGCAGCCCGAGTCTGACAGTCCAGGGGGACACTGAAGCTTTCTTT.

The V and J genes are TRBV6-4 and TRBJ1-5; D is ambiguous. This CDR3 contains 13 residues. V lost 3 bases and J lost 5, with 8 bases in between. CDR1 is MRHNA and CDR2 is SNTAGT in the germline V gene. CDR3 bases: TGTGCCAGCAGTGAGTATAGAGATCAGCCCCAGCATTTT. Its protein product is CASSEYRDQPQHF.

The rearrangement joins TRBV6-5 to TRBJ2-7, with D possibly matching TRBD1 (6 bases). CDR1 is MNHEY and CDR2 is SVGAGI in the germline V gene. The CDR3 runs 12 residues. V lost 6 bases and J lost 5, with 11 bases in between. The DNA for the CDR3 is TGTGCCAGCAGGACAGGAACGAACGAGCAGTACTTC. Translating it yields CASRTGTNEQYF.

Here the CDR3 DNA reads TGTGCCAGCAGCTTGGGGACTGTGGATGAGACCCAGTACTTC. Protein: CASSLGTVDETQYF. V and J are TRBV5-6 and TRBJ2-5; perhaps TRBD2 as D (5 bases). This CDR3 is built from 14 residues. CDR1 and CDR2 (germline): SGHDT, YYEEEE. V dropped 0 bases and J dropped 5 bases, with 11 bases sitting between them.

The rearrangement joins TRBV7-2 to TRBJ2-1; maybe TRBD2 (5 bases). The germline V gene encodes CDR1 SGHTA and CDR2 FQGNSA. The CDR3 length is 17 residues. V gave up 1 base and J gave up 2 bases, with 15 bases separating them. In DNA, the CDR3 is TGTGCCAGCAGCTTAGAGGCCAGCGGACCACCCTACAATGAGCAGTTCTTC. Translated, it gives CASSLEASGPPYNEQFF.

This clone has only one observation. The DNA for the CDR3 is TGTGCCAGCAGTTCCGGTTGGGGAGGGCAGTACTTC. Its protein product is CASSSGWGGQYF. The chain recombines TRBV28 with TRBJ2-7; D perhaps matches TRBD2 (6 bases). The germline gives CDR1 MDHEN, CDR2 SYDVKM. The CDR3 consists of 12 residues. V lost 4 bases to trimming and J lost 9 bases, with 13 bases between them.

This chain links TRBV28 with TRBJ1-3; D is possibly TRBD1 (5 bases). The CDR3 loop spans 15 amino acids. Trimming took off 4 bases at V and 0 bases at J, with 10 bases between the two ends. CDR1 is MDHEN and CDR2 is SYDVKM in the germline V gene. The CDR3 sequence: CASSYRKSSGNTIYF. CDR3 nucleotides: TGTGCCAGCAGTTACAGGAAGAGCTCTGGAAACACCATATATTTT.

V and J are TRBV6-5 and TRBJ2-5; D might be TRBD1 (6 bases). The V gene lost 5 bases and the J gene lost 6 bases, with 19 bases spanning the gap. Germline CDR1 reads MNHEY; CDR2 reads SVGAGI. There are 15 residues in the CDR3. The CDR3: CASSRSGAGVKTQYF. DNA for the CDR3: TGTGCCAGCAGTAGATCAGGGGCAGGGGTAAAGACCCAGTACTTC.

V and J are TRBV10-3 and TRBJ1-5, with a tentative D call TRBD1 (6 bases). V lost 0 bases and J 6 bases, leaving 12 bases between the germline ends. CDR3 length: 15 residues. Looked up from germline, CDR1 is ENHRY and CDR2 is SYGVKD. This chain's CDR3 is CAISESKGVSQPQHF. The CDR3 nucleotides are TGTGCCATCAGTGAGTCGAAGGGGGTGAGTCAGCCCCAGCATTTT.

The chain is built from TRBV3-1 (or the pseudogene TRBV3-2) and TRBJ1-1; no reliable D call. Per germline, CDR1 LGHDT and CDR2 YNNKEL (reference sequence). This CDR3 contains 14 residues. Trimming removed 2 bases at V and 3 bases at J, with 10 bases between. CDR3 nucleotide sequence: TGTGCCAGCAGCCAATCGGGTGTCCACACTGAAGCTTTCTTT. Protein sequence: CASSQSGVHTEAFF.

This clone was counted once. The V call is TRBV28, the J call TRBJ2-3; 9 bases are shared with TRBD1. Looked up from germline, CDR1 is MDHEN and CDR2 is SYDVKM. V lost 7 bases and J lost 1; bases outside the gene matches: 3. The CDR3 contains 14 residues. CDR3 in amino acids: CASNHRGRTDTQYF. In DNA, the CDR3 is TGTGCCAGCAACCACAGGGGGCGCACAGATACGCAGTATTTT.

The rearrangement links TRBV14 to TRBJ2-3, with 10 positions matching TRBD2. The CDR3 extends over 16 amino acids. V lost 2 bases, J lost 2 bases, and 4 bases stayed unmatched. Germline values: CDR1 SGHDN, CDR2 FVKESK. The CDR3 loop is CASSQIAGGLTDTQYF. The CDR3 DNA follows: TGTGCCAGCAGCCAAATAGCGGGGGGCCTCACAGATACGCAGTATTTT.

The count of this clone is one. CDR3 DNA sequence: TGTGCCAGCAGCCAGAGCGGGGGGGCCTCCATCGGGGAGCTGTTTTTT. This sequence encodes CASSQSGGASIGELFF. The chain links TRBV7-8 to TRBJ2-2; 10 bases align to TRBD2. The CDR3 has 16 amino acids. The V gene end was trimmed by 5 bases and the J gene end by 7 bases; junction bases not matched to a gene: 10. Germline V gives CDR1 SGHVS, CDR2 FQNEAQ.

The V and J genes are TRBV7-8 and TRBJ2-7; D uncertain. Germline V gene data show CDR1 as SGHVS and CDR2 as FQNEAQ. With 1 base removed from V and 1 base from J, the gap between germline ends came to 5 bases. The CDR3 covers 13 residues. The CDR3 DNA reads as TGTGCCAGCAGCTTAGATCCGTCCTACGAGCAGTACTTC. Protein product: CASSLDPSYEQYF.

The rearrangement links TRBV3-1 (or the pseudogene TRBV3-2) to TRBJ1-2; the match to TRBD1 covers 9 bases. The CDR3 contains 16 residues. V lost 4 bases, J lost 4 bases, and 10 bases stayed unmatched. Germline V gives CDR1 LGHDT, CDR2 YNNKEL (reference sequence). CDR3 in amino acids: CASSPSPGQGPYGYTF. CDR3 nucleotides: TGTGCCAGCAGCCCTTCCCCGGGACAGGGACCCTATGGCTACACCTTC.